The 3 T cell receptor beta chains below were found in one sample sequenced in a study of early T cells in non-severe SARS-CoV-2 infection. TCRdb used MiXCR to reprocess the 5' RACE reads, holding one entry per CDR3 protein. The sample comprises 50,000 to 70,000 distinct CDR3 sequences, under 15% of which are singletons, and approximately 1.3% rests with the top ten. The sequenced sample consisted of whole blood. These receptors were obtained from an adult who was a healthcare worker with PCR-confirmed SARS-CoV-2 infection or an uninfected control (not recorded which).

This chain joins TRBV5-1 and TRBJ2-1, with TRBD1 matching 7 bases. Germline V lookup: CDR1 SGHRS, CDR2 YFSETQ. This CDR3 has 15 residues. Trimming at V came to 2 bases and at J to 1 base, leaving 3 bases not matched to a gene. The CDR3 DNA reads as TGCGCCAGCAGCTTTACAGGGGATTCCTACAATGAGCAGTTCTTC. Amino acid sequence: CASSFTGDSYNEQFF. The entire variable domain, with the rest obtained from reference TRBV5-1 and TRBJ2-1, is as follows: KAGVTQTPRYLIKTRGQQVTLSCSPISGHRSVSWYQQTPGQGLQFLFEYFSETQRNKGNFPGRFSGRQFSNSRSEMNVSTLELGDSALYLCASSFTGDSYNEQFFGPGTRLTVL.

This clonotype has only a few counts. CDR3 DNA sequence: TGTGCCAGCAGCTTCGGACAGGGCCGTGGCTACACCTTC. This codes for CASSFGQGRGYTF. V is TRBV7-9 and J is TRBJ1-2; TRBD1 aligns across 8 bases. Germline CDR1 reads SEHNR; CDR2 reads FQNEAQ (reference sequence). V shed 3 bases and J 7 bases; nucleotides not matched to a gene: 4. There are 13 residues in the CDR3.

The CDR3 spells CASSLDWVGNTEQYF. DNA for the CDR3: TGCGCCAGCAGCTTGGATTGGGTAGGGAATACCGAGCAGTACTTC. The chain combines TRBV5-1 with TRBJ2-7; D gene unclear. Germline V gives CDR1 SGHRS, CDR2 YFSETQ. There are 15 residues in the CDR3. The V gene lost 0 bases and the J gene lost 6 bases, with 16 bases spanning the gap. The complete variable domain, with remaining parts taken from reference TRBV5-1 and TRBJ2-7, reads KAGVTQTPRYLIKTRGQQVTLSCSPISGHRSVSWYQQTPGQGLQFLFEYFSETQRNKGNFPGRFSGRQFSNSRSEMNVSTLELGDSALYLCASSLDWVGNTEQYFGPGTRLTVT.